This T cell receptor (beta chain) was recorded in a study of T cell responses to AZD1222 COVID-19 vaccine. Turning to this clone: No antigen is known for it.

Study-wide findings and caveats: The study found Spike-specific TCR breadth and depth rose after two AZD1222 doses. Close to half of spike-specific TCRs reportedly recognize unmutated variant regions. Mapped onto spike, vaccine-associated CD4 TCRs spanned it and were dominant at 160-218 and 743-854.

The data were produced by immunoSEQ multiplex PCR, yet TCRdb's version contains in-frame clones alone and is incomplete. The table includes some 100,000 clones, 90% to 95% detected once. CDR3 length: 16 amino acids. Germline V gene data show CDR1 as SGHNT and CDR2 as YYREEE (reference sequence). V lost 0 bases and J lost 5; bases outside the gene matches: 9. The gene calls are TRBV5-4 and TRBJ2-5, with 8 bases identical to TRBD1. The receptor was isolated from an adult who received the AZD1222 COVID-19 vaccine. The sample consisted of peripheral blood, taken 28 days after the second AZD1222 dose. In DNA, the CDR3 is TGTGCCAGCAGCTTGGTCGGGGCAGGGGGCGGGGAGACCCAGTACTTC. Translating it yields CASSLVGAGGGETQYF.